The 24 T cell receptor beta chains reported below all come from one sample, sequenced in a study of T-cell memory formation after mild COVID-19. Each CDR3 protein gets one entry after TCRdb re-called the 5' RACE reads with MiXCR. The table records about 470,000 distinct CDR3 sequences, approximately 23% of them present only once. Sequencing was performed on PBMCs or a T cell subset sorted from them (not recorded which). These receptors were obtained from an adult woman who had mild COVID-19 (a few samples of this study predate the infection). Cell type and time point are not known.

V and J are TRBV2 and TRBJ1-1, with D hard to call. This CDR3 region has 13 residues. V lost 2 bases and J lost 1, with 5 bases in between. Germline CDR1 and CDR2: SNHLY and FYNNEI. CDR3 bases: TGTGCCAGCAGTGAATATGAGAACACTGAAGCTTTCTTT. Residues: CASSEYENTEAFF.

V gene TRBV5-1 combines with J gene TRBJ1-4; D gene unclear. Trimming shortened V by 4 bases and J by 3 bases, and 16 bases separated the two germline ends. CDR1 is SGHRS, CDR2 YFSETQ, per germline. The length of the CDR3 is 16 residues. The CDR3 protein is CASSKGDRQSNEKLFF. The CDR3 nucleotides read TGCGCCAGCAGCAAGGGCGACCGACAATCTAATGAAAAACTGTTTTTT. Full variable domain (remainder filled in from reference TRBV5-1 and TRBJ1-4): KAGVTQTPRYLIKTRGQQVTLSCSPISGHRSVSWYQQTPGQGLQFLFEYFSETQRNKGNFPGRFSGRQFSNSRSEMNVSTLELGDSALYLCASSKGDRQSNEKLFFGSGTQLSVL.

This sequence joins TRBV3-1 and TRBJ2-7; 8 bases match TRBD1. V shed 4 bases and J 2 bases; nucleotides not matched to a gene: 10. Germline lookup yields CDR1 LGHDT and CDR2 YNNKEL (reference sequence). This CDR3 is 16 amino acids long. The CDR3 DNA is TGTGCCAGCAGCCCAATAATAGGGGACAGGACCTACGAGCAGTACTTC. It translates to CASSPIIGDRTYEQYF.

This clonotype was picked up a small number of times. The CDR3 protein is CASSQLGLAKETQYF. CDR3 nucleotide sequence: TGCGCCAGCAGCCAGCTGGGACTAGCGAAGGAGACCCAGTACTTC. This chain joins TRBV4-1 and TRBJ2-5, with 10 positions matching TRBD2. Trimming took 3 bases from V and 5 from J; bases not matched to a gene: 6. The CDR3 has 15 amino acids. The germline V gene has CDR1 MGHRA and CDR2 YSYEKL.

The chain uses TRBV11-2 and TRBJ1-2, with TRBD1 matching over 7 bases. V was clipped by 4 bases and J by 6 bases; unmatched bases: 11. CDR1 is SGHAT and CDR2 is FQNNGV in the germline V gene. The CDR3 runs 15 residues. The CDR3 protein is CASSSPRQGWNGYTF. Written as DNA, the CDR3 is TGTGCCAGCAGCTCCCCCCGACAGGGCTGGAATGGCTACACCTTC.

The chain employs TRBV6-2 or TRBV6-3 and TRBJ1-1; TRBD1 aligns across 12 bases. Looked up from germline, CDR1 is MNHEY and CDR2 is SVGEGT. Germline trimming cut 7 bases from V and 0 bases from J; bases unmatched to any gene: 6. This CDR3 has 16 amino acids. In DNA form, the CDR3 reads TGTGCCAGCACTTGGGACAGGGGGCCTATGAACACTGAAGCTTTCTTT. Amino acids: CASTWDRGPMNTEAFF.

The CDR3 DNA sequence: TGTGCCTGGAGGGCGGGATTGGGGGGCACAGATACGCAGTATTTT. Its translation is CAWRAGLGGTDTQYF. V and J are TRBV30 and TRBJ2-3; possibly TRBD2 for D (6 bases). CDR1 and CDR2 from the germline V gene are GTSNPN and SVGIG (reference sequence). CDR3 length: 15 amino acids. V gave up 3 bases and J gave up 1 base, with 14 bases separating them.

This clonotype came up a few times. This chain joins TRBV20-1 and TRBJ2-7; 7 bases are a match to TRBD1. The CDR3 runs 15 residues. Losses at the gene ends were 0 bases for V and 3 bases for J; bases not matched to a gene: 8. Germline values: CDR1 DFQATT, CDR2 SNEGSKA (reference sequence). For the CDR3, the DNA is TGCAGTGCTAGAGATCGGCGACAGGGCAGCTACGAGCAGTACTTC. This translates into CSARDRRQGSYEQYF.

This clonotype turned up a few times. The chain couples TRBV7-3 to TRBJ2-2; no clear D gene. The CDR3 has 14 residues. The V end was cut by 1 base, the J end by 6 bases, with 9 bases between. From germline, CDR1 is SGHTA and CDR2 FQGTGA. The CDR3 region is CASSLMSSSGELFF. The CDR3 nucleotides read TGTGCCAGCAGCTTAATGTCCAGCTCCGGGGAGCTGTTTTTT.

The genes are TRBV9 and TRBJ2-1; possible D gene TRBD2, 6 bases. V was shortened by 4 bases and J by 9 bases, with 17 bases between the two germline ends. This CDR3 is 14 amino acids long. Germline CDR1 SGDLS, CDR2 YYNGEE. CDR3 nucleotide sequence: TGTGCCAGCAGCACATTGCGGGGCCCAGGTGAGCAGTTCTTC. The encoded protein is CASSTLRGPGEQFF.

This sequence joins TRBV6-2 or TRBV6-3 and TRBJ2-3; D is uncertain. Trimming took 6 bases from V and 2 from J, leaving 12 bases between them. Germline V CDR1 and CDR2: MNHEY, SVGEGT. CDR3 length equals 14 residues. The CDR3 sequence: CASSDGRATDTQYF. CDR3 in DNA: TGTGCCAGCAGCGACGGACGAGCCACAGATACGCAGTATTTT.

This clonotype was counted only a few times. The CDR3 loop reads CASSPPGTGAAVKYF. CDR3 nucleotides: TGTGCCAGCAGCCCACCCGGGACAGGGGCCGCTGTGAAATACTTC. The chain is built from TRBV7-6 and TRBJ2-4; 10 bases are shared with TRBD1. The V segment lost 5 bases and the J segment 16 bases; nucleotides outside the gene matches: 17. The CDR3 contains 15 residues. Per the germline V gene, CDR1 is SGHVS and CDR2 is FNYEAQ.

The chain employs TRBV18 and TRBJ1-2, with D unresolved. Deletions cut 3 bases from V and 7 bases from J, with 12 bases between. The germline V gene encodes CDR1 KGHSH and CDR2 LQKENI. There are 13 residues in the CDR3. This CDR3 is CASSPSEGVGYTF. The CDR3 DNA reads as TGTGCCAGCTCACCTAGTGAGGGAGTTGGCTACACCTTC.

This clonotype was found a few times. This chain connects TRBV6-6 to TRBJ1-2; D possibly corresponds to TRBD1 (5 bases). CDR1 is MNHNY, CDR2 SVGAGI, per germline (reference sequence). Trimming took off 5 bases at V and 5 bases at J, with 9 bases between the two ends. The CDR3 totals 12 residues. In nucleotides, the CDR3 is TGTGCCAGCAGTCAGGGTATTTATGGCTACACCTTC. Translated: CASSQGIYGYTF.

The rearrangement joins TRBV5-8 to TRBJ2-1; D perhaps matches TRBD2 (6 bases). This CDR3 comprises 13 residues. V lost 5 bases to trimming and J lost 9 bases, with 15 bases between them. Germline assignment: CDR1 SGHTS and CDR2 YDEGEE. CDR3 sequence reads: CASSWGVAGEQFF. The CDR3 DNA reads as TGTGCCAGCAGTTGGGGGGTTGCGGGTGAGCAGTTCTTC. Full variable domain (missing parts from reference TRBV5-8 and TRBJ2-1): EAGVTQSPTHLIKTRGQQATLRCSPISGHTSVYWYQQALGLGLQFLLWYDEGEERNRGNFPPRFSGRQFPNYSSELNVNALELEDSALYLCASSWGVAGEQFFGPGTRLTVL.

This chain links TRBV30 with TRBJ2-2; D not resolved. This CDR3 region has 13 residues. CDR1 GTSNPN and CDR2 SVGIG come from the germline V gene (reference sequence). The V end lost 0 bases, the J end lost 6 bases, and 8 bases lay between the germline ends. CDR3: CAWSVSHPGELFF. The DNA of the CDR3 is TGTGCCTGGAGTGTATCACACCCCGGGGAGCTGTTTTTT.

The rearrangement joins TRBV4-1 to TRBJ2-7; 10 bases agree with TRBD1. The germline V gene encodes CDR1 MGHRA and CDR2 YSYEKL. J was trimmed by 5 bases and V by 6 bases; bases with no gene match: 7. The CDR3 length is 14 residues. DNA of the CDR3: TGCGCCAGCAGAAGGGACAGGGGCGGAAACGAGCAGTACTTC. Protein product: CASRRDRGGNEQYF.

The V call is TRBV7-2, the J call TRBJ2-1; perhaps TRBD1 as D (7 bases). There are 15 residues in the CDR3. Germline CDR1 reads SGHTA; CDR2 reads FQGNSA. Trimming removed 4 bases from V and 4 bases from J, with 14 bases in between. The CDR3 coding sequence is TGTGCCAGCAGCTCAAACGGGGGACAGTACAATGAGCAGTTCTTC. This codes for CASSSNGGQYNEQFF.

The chain is built from TRBV5-1 and TRBJ2-2; 9 bases line up with TRBD2. The germline gives CDR1 SGHRS, CDR2 YFSETQ. With V trimmed by 0 bases and J by 4 bases, 10 bases remained unmatched. This CDR3 has 18 residues. CDR3 nucleotides: TGCGCCAGCAGCTTGGCCCCTACTAGCGGGTGGAGCACCGGGGAGCTGTTTTTT. This sequence encodes CASSLAPTSGWSTGELFF.

The table lists this clonotype with a count of one. The chain couples TRBV20-1 to TRBJ1-2; 9 nucleotides line up with TRBD1. V shed 3 bases, J shed 3 bases, and the junction held 8 bases outside the gene matches. CDR1 is DFQATT and CDR2 is SNEGSKA in the germline V gene (reference sequence). CDR3 length equals 15 residues. CDR3 in amino acids: CSARNRDRVDYGYTF. The CDR3 DNA is TGCAGTGCTAGGAACCGGGACAGGGTGGACTATGGCTACACCTTC.

V and J are TRBV7-9 and TRBJ2-5; 7 bases match TRBD1. The CDR3 consists of 15 residues. Germline CDR1 reads SEHNR; CDR2 reads FQNEAQ (reference sequence). With V trimmed by 2 bases and J by 2 bases, 5 bases remained unmatched. This CDR3 is CASSLRQGEQETQYF. In nucleotides, the CDR3 is TGTGCCAGCAGCTTAAGGCAGGGGGAGCAAGAGACCCAGTACTTC.

This clonotype has a handful of counts. This chain uses TRBV4-3 with TRBJ2-7, with 7 bases aligning to TRBD1. After removal of 0 bases from V and 0 bases from J, the junction contained 5 bases not matched to a gene. CDR3 length: 16 amino acids. Germline V gene data show CDR1 as LGHNA and CDR2 as YSLEER. The CDR3: CASSQDDRASSYEQYF. The CDR3 DNA reads TGCGCCAGCAGCCAAGATGACAGGGCAAGCTCCTACGAGCAGTACTTC.

This clonotype showed up just a few times. This chain links TRBV19 with TRBJ2-2; D may be TRBD2 (6 bases). The germline V gene encodes CDR1 LNHDA and CDR2 SQIVND (reference sequence). V was clipped by 4 bases and J by 4 bases, with 13 bases between them. This CDR3 region has 15 residues. CDR3 region: CASSRPGLGTGELFF. For the CDR3, the DNA is TGTGCCAGTAGTAGACCGGGACTGGGCACCGGGGAGCTGTTTTTT.

The chain recombines TRBV12-3 or TRBV12-4 with TRBJ1-4, with D possibly being TRBD1 (6 bases). V lost 3 bases, J lost 4 bases, and 12 bases lay in between. This CDR3 has 15 residues. CDR3 region: CASSLPGHHNEKLFF. Here the CDR3 DNA reads TGTGCCAGCAGTTTGCCGGGACACCATAATGAAAAACTGTTTTTT.